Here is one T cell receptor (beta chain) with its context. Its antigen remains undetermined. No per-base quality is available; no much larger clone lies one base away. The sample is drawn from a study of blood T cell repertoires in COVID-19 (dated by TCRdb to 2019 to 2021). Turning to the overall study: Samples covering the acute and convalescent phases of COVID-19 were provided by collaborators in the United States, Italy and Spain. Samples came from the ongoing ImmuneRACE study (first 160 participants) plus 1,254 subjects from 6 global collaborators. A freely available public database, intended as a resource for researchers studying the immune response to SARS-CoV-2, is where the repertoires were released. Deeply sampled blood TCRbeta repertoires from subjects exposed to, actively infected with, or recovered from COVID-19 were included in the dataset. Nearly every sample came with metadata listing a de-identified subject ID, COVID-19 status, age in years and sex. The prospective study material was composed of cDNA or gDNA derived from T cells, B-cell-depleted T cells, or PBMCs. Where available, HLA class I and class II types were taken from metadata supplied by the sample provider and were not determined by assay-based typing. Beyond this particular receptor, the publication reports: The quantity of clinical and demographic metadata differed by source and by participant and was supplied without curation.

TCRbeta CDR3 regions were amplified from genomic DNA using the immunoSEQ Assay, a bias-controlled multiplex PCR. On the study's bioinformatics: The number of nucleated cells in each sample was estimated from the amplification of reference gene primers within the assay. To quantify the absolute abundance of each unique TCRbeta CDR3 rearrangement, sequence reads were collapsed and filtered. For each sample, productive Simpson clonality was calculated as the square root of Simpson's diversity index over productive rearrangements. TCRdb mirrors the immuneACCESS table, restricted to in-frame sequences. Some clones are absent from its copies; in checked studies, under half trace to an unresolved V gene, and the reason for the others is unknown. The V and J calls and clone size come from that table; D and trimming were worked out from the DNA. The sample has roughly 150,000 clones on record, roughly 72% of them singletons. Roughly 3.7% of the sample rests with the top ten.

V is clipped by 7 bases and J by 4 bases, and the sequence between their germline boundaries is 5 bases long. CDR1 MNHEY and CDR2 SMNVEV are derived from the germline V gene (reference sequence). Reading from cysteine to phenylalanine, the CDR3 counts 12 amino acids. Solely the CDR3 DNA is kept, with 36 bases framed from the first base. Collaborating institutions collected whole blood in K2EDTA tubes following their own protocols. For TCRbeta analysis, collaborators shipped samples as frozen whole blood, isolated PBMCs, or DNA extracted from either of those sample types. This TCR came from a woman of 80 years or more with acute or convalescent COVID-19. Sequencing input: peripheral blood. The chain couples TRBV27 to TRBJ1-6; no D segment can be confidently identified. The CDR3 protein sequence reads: CASKEYNSPLHF. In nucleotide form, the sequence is TGTGCCAGCAAGGAGTATAATTCACCCCTCCACTTT.